This entry lists 13 T cell receptor beta chains sequenced from one sample in a study of T cell responses to AZD1222 COVID-19 vaccine. Libraries were prepared by immunoSEQ multiplex PCR; TCRdb keeps only in-frame clonotypes and omits some of them. The data show around 150,000 clones, around 90% seen once. The sample here was peripheral blood, taken 28 days after the second AZD1222 dose. Receptors originate from an adult who received the AZD1222 COVID-19 vaccine.

V usage is TRBV19 and J usage is TRBJ1-3; no firm D call. This CDR3 comprises 13 residues. The germline CDR1 and CDR2 sequences are LNHDA and SQIVND (reference sequence). V was trimmed by 5 bases and J by 5 bases, leaving 10 bases between them. The CDR3 sequence is CASSPRSRNTIYF. The CDR3 coding sequence is TGTGCCAGTAGTCCACGGTCGAGAAACACCATATATTTT.

This rearrangement joins TRBV27 to TRBJ2-2; D remains ambiguous. This CDR3 comprises 14 residues. Trimming shortened V by 3 bases and J by 2 bases, and 7 bases separated the two germline ends. CDR1 and CDR2 from the germline V gene are MNHEY and SMNVEV (reference sequence). CDR3 sequence reads: CASSFALNTGELFF. Written as DNA, the CDR3 is TGTGCCAGCAGTTTTGCCCTAAACACCGGGGAGCTGTTTTTT.

The V and J genes are TRBV27 and TRBJ1-2; D call uncertain. The CDR3 totals 12 residues. V shed 5 bases and J shed 8 bases, with 12 bases lying between them. Germline assignment: CDR1 MNHEY and CDR2 SMNVEV (reference sequence). DNA for the CDR3: TGTGCCAGCAGTCCCCGGACGGGAGGCTACACCTTC. Translated, it gives CASSPRTGGYTF.

This chain joins TRBV7-2 and TRBJ1-1, with D unclear. Per the germline V gene, CDR1 is SGHTA and CDR2 is FQGNSA. V was pared by 5 bases and J by 1 base, with 14 bases between. The CDR3 consists of 15 residues. CDR3: CASSPQLLGNTEAFF. Written as DNA, the CDR3 is TGTGCCAGCAGCCCACAGCTGCTAGGGAACACTGAAGCTTTCTTT. Complete variable domain (other parts from reference TRBV7-2 and TRBJ1-1): GAGVSQSPSNKVTEKGKDVELRCDPISGHTALYWYRQSLGQGLEFLIYFQGNSAPDKSGLPSDRFSAERTGGSVSTLTIQRTQQEDSAVYLCASSPQLLGNTEAFFGQGTRLTVV.

J is TRBJ2-5 and V is TRBV4-1; D is possibly TRBD1 or TRBD2 (5 bases each). Germline loops: CDR1 MGHRA, CDR2 YSYEKL. This CDR3 is 15 amino acids long. V shed 6 bases and J shed 4 bases, with 18 bases lying between them. CDR3 loop: CASSPGPAGGETQYF. DNA for the CDR3: TGCGCCAGCAGTCCGGGGCCAGCTGGGGGAGAGACCCAGTACTTC.

V is TRBV5-1 and J is TRBJ2-1; 10 bases are shared with TRBD1. Trimming removed 0 bases from V and 7 bases from J; junction bases left unmatched: 13. Germline V lookup: CDR1 SGHRS, CDR2 YFSETQ. The CDR3 spans 18 residues. The CDR3 DNA sequence: TGCGCCAGCAGCTTGGTAGGACAGGGGGACTTTCGACTGAATGAGCAGTTCTTC. This sequence encodes CASSLVGQGDFRLNEQFF.

V gene TRBV7-9 combines with J gene TRBJ1-4; possible D gene TRBD1, 6 bases. This CDR3 spans 15 amino acids. V was shortened by 5 bases and J by 5 bases, with 15 bases between the two germline ends. Germline values: CDR1 SEHNR, CDR2 FQNEAQ (reference sequence). CDR3 coding DNA: TGTGCCAGCAGCCCTGGACAGCTACCAAATGAAAAACTGTTTTTT. It yields the protein CASSPGQLPNEKLFF. The variable domain in full, completed from reference TRBV7-9 and TRBJ1-4, reads DTGVSQNPRHKITKRGQNVTFRCDPISEHNRLYWYRQTLGQGPEFLTYFQNEAQLEKSRLLSDRFSAERPKGSFSTLEIQRTEQGDSAMYLCASSPGQLPNEKLFFGSGTQLSVL.

This rearrangement joins TRBV9 to TRBJ2-5, with D unclear. CDR1 is SGDLS, CDR2 YYNGEE, per germline. V was trimmed by 2 bases and J by 0 bases, leaving 8 bases between them. CDR3 size: 14 residues. CDR3 DNA: TGTGCCAGCAGCGTTCGAGGTGACCAAGAGACCCAGTACTTC. The encoded protein is CASSVRGDQETQYF.

The CDR3 sequence is CATSDLTGKGLYTGEQYF. DNA of the CDR3: TGTGCCACCAGTGATTTGACGGGGAAGGGGCTCTACACGGGAGAGCAGTACTTC. This chain joins TRBV24-1 and TRBJ2-7, with D possibly called TRBD1 or TRBD2 (5 bases each). The V end was cut by 0 bases, the J end by 7 bases, with 24 bases between. This CDR3 has 18 amino acids. The germline V gene has CDR1 KGHDR and CDR2 SFDVKD.

This clone has only one observation. The chain is built from TRBV27 and TRBJ2-5; TRBD2 matches 8 bases. The V segment lost 3 bases and the J segment 4 bases; nucleotides outside the gene matches: 7. Germline loops: CDR1 MNHEY, CDR2 SMNVEV (reference sequence). The CDR3 totals 15 residues. The CDR3 DNA sequence: TGTGCCAGCAGTTTTGCGGGAGGAAGGGGAGAGACCCAGTACTTC. Translated: CASSFAGGRGETQYF.

The chain couples TRBV5-6 to TRBJ1-1; D might be TRBD1 (6 bases). The V gene's germline CDR1 is SGHDT and CDR2 YYEEEE. V lost 5 bases to trimming and J lost 0 bases, with 8 bases between them. This CDR3 contains 13 residues. CDR3 residues: CASRDRMNTEAFF. In DNA form, the CDR3 reads TGTGCCAGCAGGGACAGAATGAACACTGAAGCTTTCTTT.

This clone was detected only once. V and J are TRBV14 and TRBJ1-3; D might be TRBD1 (5 bases). Between the trimmed V and J ends, which lost 0 bases and 2 bases, there was a span of 8 bases. CDR3 size: 15 residues. Germline values: CDR1 SGHDN, CDR2 FVKESK. The DNA of the CDR3 is TGTGCCAGCAGCCAAGAACGGGGGGCTGGAAACACCATATATTTT. As protein: CASSQERGAGNTIYF. Supplemented by reference TRBV14 and TRBJ1-3, the full variable domain reads EAGVTQFPSHSVIEKGQTVTLRCDPISGHDNLYWYRRVMGKEIKFLLHFVKESKQDESGMPNNRFLAERTGGTYSTLKVQPAELEDSGVYFCASSQERGAGNTIYFGEGSWLTVV.

The genes are TRBV27 and TRBJ2-7, with 9 nucleotides matching TRBD1. Unmatched junction bases numbered 6, after V lost 4 bases and J lost 2 bases. The CDR3 totals 15 residues. Germline V gives CDR1 MNHEY, CDR2 SMNVEV (reference sequence). CDR3: CASSSRDRATYEQYF. Here the CDR3 DNA reads TGTGCCAGCAGTTCCCGGGACAGGGCGACCTACGAGCAGTACTTC.